The 28 T cell receptor beta chains given below trace back to one sample, sequenced in a study of PD-1 blockade in classical Hodgkin lymphoma. Only in-frame clones appear in the TCRdb table, and some are missing; sequencing was by immunoSEQ multiplex PCR. The table lists 6,000 to 8,000 clones, 75% to 80% of them singletons, with about 35% in the top ten. Time point: cycle 4 day 1 (C4D1), after more than 5 weeks of nivolumab. All patients relapsed after autologous stem cell transplantation, and brentuximab vedotin exposure varied. The CD8+ T cells came from thawed PBMCs through magnetic negative selection. Sequenced here: CD8+ T cells from blood, sampled before the fourth cycle of nivolumab. The source of these receptors is a human donor with classical Hodgkin lymphoma.

In this sample, this clone turned up once. CDR3 in amino acids: CASSLGYREGTGELFF. CDR3 in DNA: TGTGCCAGCAGCTTAGGGTACAGGGAGGGGACCGGGGAGCTGTTTTTT. The chain recombines TRBV13 with TRBJ2-2; a possible D gene is TRBD2 (7 bases). The CDR3 is 16 amino acids. Trimming left V 0 bases short and J 5 bases short, with 13 bases between. In germline, CDR1 is PRHDT, CDR2 FYEKMQ (reference sequence).

CDR3 in amino acids: CASSPGGNNYGYTF. The CDR3, as DNA: TGTGCCAGCTCACCAGGGGGAAACAATTATGGCTACACCTTC. The chain joins TRBV18 to TRBJ1-2; tentatively, D is TRBD1 (5 bases). The CDR3 loop spans 14 amino acids. The V end was cut by 2 bases, the J end by 5 bases, with 12 bases between. Germline V gene lookup returns CDR1 KGHSH and CDR2 LQKENI.

V gene TRBV5-1 combines with J gene TRBJ2-1, with TRBD2 matching over 8 bases. V trimming: 3 bases; J trimming: 4 bases; junction bases outside the gene matches: 6. The germline CDR1 and CDR2 sequences are SGHRS and YFSETQ. There are 15 residues in the CDR3. Here the CDR3 DNA reads TGCGCCAGCAGCTACCCCCAGCGGGGGTACAATGAGCAGTTCTTC. Translating it yields CASSYPQRGYNEQFF.

The chain couples TRBV5-1 to TRBJ1-5, with 8 bases matching TRBD1. The V and J ends lost 0 bases and 6 bases, in that order; junction bases with no gene match: 11. CDR1 is SGHRS, CDR2 YFSETQ, per germline. There are 17 residues in the CDR3. As DNA, the CDR3 is TGCGCCAGCAGCTTGGGTGTTAGCAGGGGGCCCCGTCAGCCCCAGCATTTT. Its protein is CASSLGVSRGPRQPQHF.

The J gene is TRBJ2-7, the V gene TRBV19; tentatively, D is TRBD2 (5 bases). Germline V CDR1 and CDR2: LNHDA, SQIVND (reference sequence). The V end lost 1 base, the J end lost 2 bases, and 9 bases lay between the germline ends. The CDR3 spans 14 residues. The chain's CDR3 is CASSIVGSPYEQYF. The CDR3 DNA follows: TGTGCCAGTAGTATAGTAGGGAGCCCCTACGAGCAGTACTTC.

The J gene is TRBJ1-5, the V gene TRBV29-1; D is ambiguous. The CDR3 spans 13 residues. V shed 4 bases and J shed 8 bases, with 15 bases lying between them. Germline CDR1 SQVTM, CDR2 ANQGSEA. The CDR3 sequence is CSVAGVPNEPQHF. DNA of the CDR3: TGCAGCGTTGCCGGGGTCCCGAATGAGCCCCAGCATTTT.

The rearrangement links TRBV29-1 to TRBJ1-4, with 9 bases fitting TRBD1. V lost 7 bases, J lost 2 bases, and 5 bases stayed unmatched. The CDR3 covers 14 residues. Germline CDR1 and CDR2: SQVTM and ANQGSEA. The CDR3: CSATGQGTNEKLFF. The CDR3 DNA reads as TGCAGCGCTACTGGACAGGGGACTAATGAAAAACTGTTTTTT.

The chain is built from TRBV6-5 and TRBJ2-1; D gene unclear. Germline CDR1 MNHEY, CDR2 SVGAGI. The CDR3 is made up of 13 amino acids. The germline V and J ends were trimmed by 5 bases and 5 bases, with 10 bases remaining between them. The CDR3 reads CASSATIHNEQFF. The CDR3 DNA sequence: TGTGCCAGCAGTGCTACTATACACAATGAGCAGTTCTTC.

The chain carries TRBV5-6 and TRBJ2-2, with D possibly matching TRBD1 (5 bases). In germline, CDR1 is SGHDT, CDR2 YYEEEE. Trimming cost V 0 bases and J 4 bases, with 7 bases left between them. The CDR3 runs to 14 residues. CDR3: CASSLVQATGELFF. DNA for the CDR3: TGTGCCAGCAGCTTGGTACAGGCCACCGGGGAGCTGTTTTTT.

The chain uses TRBV4-3 and TRBJ2-3; 10 bases are shared with TRBD2. The CDR3 is made up of 18 amino acids. The germline V gene encodes CDR1 LGHNA and CDR2 YSLEER. After removal of 0 bases from V and 0 bases from J, the junction contained 6 bases not matched to a gene. CDR3 in amino acids: CASSQDGVAGGSTDTQYF. CDR3 in DNA: TGCGCCAGCAGCCAAGATGGAGTAGCGGGAGGAAGCACAGATACGCAGTATTTT.

The rearrangement uses TRBV28 and TRBJ2-7; 7 bases line up with TRBD1. Germline V lookup: CDR1 MDHEN, CDR2 SYDVKM. The CDR3 contains 14 residues. The V segment lost 1 base and the J segment 5 bases; nucleotides outside the gene matches: 5. CDR3 nucleotides: TGTGCCAGCAGTTTATTATACAGGGGCCACGAGCAGTACTTC. It encodes CASSLLYRGHEQYF. Full variable domain (outside the CDR3, taken from reference TRBV28 and TRBJ2-7): DVKVTQSSRYLVKRTGEKVFLECVQDMDHENMFWYRQDPGLGLRLIYFSYDVKMKEKGDIPEGYSVSREKKERFSLILESASTNQTSMYLCASSLLYRGHEQYFGPGTRLTVT.

V usage is TRBV9 and J usage is TRBJ2-5; TRBD2 matches at 11 bases. J was trimmed by 5 bases and V by 4 bases; bases with no gene match: 10. Germline CDR1 reads SGDLS; CDR2 reads YYNGEE. CDR3 length: 16 residues. CDR3 bases: TGTGCCAGCAGCCCGAGCCTAGCGGGGGGCGGGGAGACCCAGTACTTC. Protein product: CASSPSLAGGGETQYF.

The rearrangement links TRBV21-1 to TRBJ1-1. TRBV21-1 is described as a pseudogene. The CDR3 contains 24 residues. This CDR3 reads CASSKIELGGKSLLGPRIDTEAFF. The CDR3 nucleotides are TGTGCCAGCAGCAAAATCGAGCTAGGAGGGAAATCTCTCCTAGGCCCCCGGATTGACACTGAAGCTTTCTTT.

The chain links TRBV28 to TRBJ2-5; D may match TRBD1 or TRBD2 (6 bases each). CDR3 length: 15 residues. Per the germline V gene, CDR1 is MDHEN and CDR2 is SYDVKM. V was cut by 2 bases and J by 5 bases, with 15 bases left in between. In DNA, the CDR3 is TGTGCCAGCAGTTTAGTTCTTGGGGGGCAGGAGACCCAGTACTTC. Encoded protein: CASSLVLGGQETQYF.

This chain's CDR3 is CASSEEAETQYF. DNA for the CDR3: TGTGCCAGCTCGGAAGAAGCGGAGACCCAGTACTTC. The genes are TRBV18 and TRBJ2-5; D unresolved. CDR1 is KGHSH and CDR2 is LQKENI in the germline V gene. V lost 6 bases to trimming and J lost 5 bases, with 10 bases between them. CDR3 size: 12 residues.

This rearrangement joins TRBV2 to TRBJ2-7, with 9 nucleotides matching TRBD1. Losses at the gene ends were 6 bases for V and 5 bases for J; bases not matched to a gene: 11. The CDR3 consists of 15 residues. CDR1 SNHLY and CDR2 FYNNEI come from the germline V gene. CDR3 amino acids: CASRSTGTGRHEQYF. The CDR3 DNA reads TGTGCCAGCAGGTCTACCGGGACAGGGCGGCACGAGCAGTACTTC.

The chain joins TRBV9 to TRBJ1-3; the D gene is possibly TRBD1 (6 bases). This CDR3 is 15 amino acids long. The germline V gene encodes CDR1 SGDLS and CDR2 YYNGEE. Trimming stripped 0 bases from V and 12 bases from J, with 19 bases between. The CDR3 DNA reads TGTGCCAGCAGCGTAGAGGGGGACGCCCTGATGGGCATATATTTT. It is translated as CASSVEGDALMGIYF.

This rearrangement joins TRBV6-5 to TRBJ1-5, with 8 bases that match TRBD1. CDR3 length equals 15 residues. J lost 6 bases, V lost 6 bases, and 10 bases had no gene match. Germline V gives CDR1 MNHEY, CDR2 SVGAGI. The DNA of the CDR3 is TGTGCCAGCAGCCTCGGACAGGGCTTTCGTCAGCCCCAGCATTTT. This encodes CASSLGQGFRQPQHF.

The rearrangement links TRBV7-3 to TRBJ2-3; D is ambiguous. The CDR3 covers 14 residues. Trimming removed 5 bases from V and 8 bases from J, with 17 bases in between. Germline V gene lookup returns CDR1 SGHTA and CDR2 FQGTGA. CDR3 DNA: TGTGCCAGCAGCGCATTAGAGACCCCGGGTACGCAGTATTTT. Translated, it gives CASSALETPGTQYF.

V gene TRBV6-5 combines with J gene TRBJ1-6, with D perhaps TRBD1 (5 bases). V lost 10 bases and J lost 7, with 14 bases in between. Germline assignment: CDR1 MNHEY and CDR2 SVGAGI. This CDR3 has 13 amino acids. The CDR3 reads CATSGTANSPLHF. Here the CDR3 DNA reads TGTGCCACTTCCGGGACGGCCAATTCACCCCTCCACTTT.

The chain recombines TRBV19 with TRBJ1-1, with D tentatively TRBD1 (6 bases). The germline CDR1 and CDR2 sequences are LNHDA and SQIVND (reference sequence). The CDR3 extends over 14 amino acids. Trimming shortened V by 6 bases and J by 4 bases, and 15 bases separated the two germline ends. The CDR3 nucleotides read TGTGCCAGTAGGGAACAGGGATATCGCACTGAAGCTTTCTTT. The encoded protein is CASREQGYRTEAFF.

As regards this clone: A read error may account for a junction end that differs from germline. The genes are TRBV5-3 and TRBJ2-3; D possibly uses TRBD1 or TRBD2 (5 bases each). TRBV5-3 is sorted into the ORF group, with uncertain function. This CDR3 region has 14 residues. The CDR3 DNA sequence: TGTGCCAGCAGCTTAGAGGGGTACACAGATACGCAGTATTTT. Translated: CASSLEGYTDTQYF.

This clone was observed once. V gene TRBV27 combines with J gene TRBJ2-2; perhaps TRBD2 as D (5 bases). The V end lost 3 bases, the J end lost 6 bases, and 11 bases lay between the germline ends. The CDR3 totals 14 residues. Germline V gene sequence: CDR1 MNHEY, CDR2 SMNVEV (reference sequence). The CDR3 DNA sequence: TGTGCCAGCAGTTTGGGGAGTATTGCCGGGGAGCTGTTTTTT. Its translation: CASSLGSIAGELFF.

A few counts support this clone. J is TRBJ2-4 and V is TRBV6-6, with 8 bases fitting TRBD2. Germline V gene sequence: CDR1 MNHNY, CDR2 SVGAGI (reference sequence). V lost 4 bases to trimming and J lost 1 base; unmatched junction nucleotides: 6. The CDR3 contains 16 residues. CDR3 residues: CASSFVAGKAKNIQYF. The CDR3 DNA is TGTGCCAGCAGTTTCGTAGCGGGAAAGGCCAAAAACATTCAGTACTTC.

This chain uses TRBV29-1 with TRBJ2-1, with 8 nucleotides matching TRBD2. Trimming removed 2 bases from V and 3 bases from J; junction bases left unmatched: 6. This CDR3 comprises 15 residues. Germline loops: CDR1 SQVTM, CDR2 ANQGSEA. The DNA for the CDR3 is TGCAGCGTTGAAAAGGGTAGCGGGGTCTACAATGAGCAGTTCTTC. This codes for CSVEKGSGVYNEQFF.

The chain joins TRBV19 to TRBJ2-7, with 7 nucleotides matching TRBD1. The germline V gene encodes CDR1 LNHDA and CDR2 SQIVND (reference sequence). The V segment lost 5 bases and the J segment 5 bases; nucleotides outside the gene matches: 9. The CDR3 spans 14 residues. The CDR3 coding sequence is TGTGCCAGTAGTCCCAGGACAGGCCCCAACGAGCAGTACTTC. This codes for CASSPRTGPNEQYF.

This clone has only a few counts. V gene TRBV5-1 combines with J gene TRBJ2-7, with 8 bases identical to TRBD1. After removal of 5 bases from V and 5 bases from J, the junction contained 9 bases not matched to a gene. The length of the CDR3 is 14 residues. Per germline, CDR1 SGHRS and CDR2 YFSETQ. CDR3 in amino acids: CASRILDRVHEQYF. Written as DNA, the CDR3 is TGCGCCAGCAGAATCTTGGACAGGGTCCACGAGCAGTACTTC.

The chain employs TRBV5-6 and TRBJ1-5; D gene unclear. Germline CDR1 reads SGHDT; CDR2 reads YYEEEE. Trimming pared 0 bases from V and 9 bases from J, leaving 7 bases between. CDR3 length: 12 residues. DNA of the CDR3: TGTGCCAGCAGCTTGGTGAAAGGGCCCCAGCATTTT. Translated: CASSLVKGPQHF.